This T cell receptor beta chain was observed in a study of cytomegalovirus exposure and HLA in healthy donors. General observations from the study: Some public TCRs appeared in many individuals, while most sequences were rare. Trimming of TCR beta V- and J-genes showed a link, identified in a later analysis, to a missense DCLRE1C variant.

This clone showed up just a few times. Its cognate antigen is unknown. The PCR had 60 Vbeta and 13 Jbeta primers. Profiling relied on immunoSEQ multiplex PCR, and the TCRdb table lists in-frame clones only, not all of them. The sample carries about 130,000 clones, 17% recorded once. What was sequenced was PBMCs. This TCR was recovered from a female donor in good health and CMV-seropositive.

CDR3 region: CASTSGGQGDSPLHF. The CDR3 DNA reads as TGTGCCAGCACCTCAGGGGGACAGGGCGATTCACCCCTCCACTTT. The gene calls are TRBV28 and TRBJ1-6, with 9 bases identical to TRBD1. Per germline, CDR1 MDHEN and CDR2 SYDVKM. V dropped 7 bases and J dropped 8; count of bases not matched to a gene: 9. The CDR3 covers 15 residues.